The clone carrying this TCR beta chain was counted a single time. This sample was taken from a study of blood T cell repertoires in COVID-19. Study-level information: Samples came from the United States, Italy and Spain, spanning acute and convalescent COVID-19. T cells, B-cell-depleted T cells, or PBMCs provided the cDNA or gDNA that served as material.

Per the authors' pipeline: Amplification of reference gene primers was used by the study to estimate nucleated cell counts. Using immunoSEQ multiplex PCR, the repertoire was profiled, and TCRdb retains in-frame clones only, with some absent. That table is the source of V, J and clone size, and D and trimming were worked out from the DNA. The table has under 250,000 clones, 80% to 85% seen once. The junction had 2 bases not matched to a gene; V was cut back by 5 bases and J by 2 bases. Germline V gene sequence: CDR1 SQVTM, CDR2 ANQGSEA. This CDR3 contains 13 residues. This sequence joins TRBV29-1 and TRBJ2-1; 8 bases line up with TRBD1. The clonotype originates from a middle-aged man with active or convalescent COVID-19. Sequenced sample: peripheral blood. CDR3 amino acids: CSVRQGTYNEQFF. In DNA, the CDR3 is TGCAGCGTTCGACAGGGGACCTACAATGAGCAGTTCTTC.